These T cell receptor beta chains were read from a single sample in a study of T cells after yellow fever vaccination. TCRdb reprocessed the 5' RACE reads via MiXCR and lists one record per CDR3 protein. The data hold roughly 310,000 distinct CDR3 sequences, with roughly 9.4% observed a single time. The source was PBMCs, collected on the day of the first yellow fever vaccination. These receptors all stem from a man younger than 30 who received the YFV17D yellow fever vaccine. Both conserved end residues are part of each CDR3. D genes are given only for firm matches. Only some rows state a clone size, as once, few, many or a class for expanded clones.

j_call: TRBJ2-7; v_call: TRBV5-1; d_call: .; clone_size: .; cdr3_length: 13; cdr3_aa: CTSSDLYHYEQYF; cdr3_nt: TGCACCAGCAGCGACCTCTATCATTACGAGCAGTACTTC
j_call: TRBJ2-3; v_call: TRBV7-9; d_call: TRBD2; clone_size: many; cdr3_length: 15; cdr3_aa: CASTLGTSGRHTQYF; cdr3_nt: TGTGCCAGCACCTTGGGGACTAGCGGGAGGCATACGCAGTATTTT
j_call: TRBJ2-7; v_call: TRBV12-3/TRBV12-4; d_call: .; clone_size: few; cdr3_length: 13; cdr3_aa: CASSLQSGYEQYF; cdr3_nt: TGTGCCAGCAGCCTCCAATCCGGATACGAGCAGTACTTC
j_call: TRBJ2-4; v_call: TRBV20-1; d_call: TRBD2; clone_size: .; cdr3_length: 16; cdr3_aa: CSARDLPSGVGDIQYF; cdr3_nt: TGCAGTGCTAGAGATCTCCCCAGCGGGGTTGGTGACATTCAGTACTTC
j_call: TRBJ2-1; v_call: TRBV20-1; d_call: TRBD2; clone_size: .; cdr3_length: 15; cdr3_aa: CSGTSGGSSYNEQFF; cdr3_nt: TGCAGTGGTACCAGCGGGGGAAGCTCCTACAATGAGCAGTTCTTC
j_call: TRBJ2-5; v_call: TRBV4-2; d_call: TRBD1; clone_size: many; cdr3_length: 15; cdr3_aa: CASSQGGTGVETQYF; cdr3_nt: TGTGCCAGCAGCCAAGGCGGGACAGGGGTGGAGACCCAGTACTTC
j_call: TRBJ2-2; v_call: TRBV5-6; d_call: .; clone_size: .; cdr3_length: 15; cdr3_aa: CASSALAANTGELFF; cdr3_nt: TGTGCCAGCAGCGCCCTCGCAGCGAACACCGGGGAGCTGTTTTTT
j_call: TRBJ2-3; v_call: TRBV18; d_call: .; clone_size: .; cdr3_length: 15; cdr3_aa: CASSPPAGLTDTQYF; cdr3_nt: TGTGCCAGCTCACCTCCGGCGGGACTTACAGATACGCAGTATTTT
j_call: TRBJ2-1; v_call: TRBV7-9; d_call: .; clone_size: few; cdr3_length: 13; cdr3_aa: CASSKGGAQEQFF; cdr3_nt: TGTGCCAGCAGCAAAGGCGGGGCACAGGAGCAGTTCTTC
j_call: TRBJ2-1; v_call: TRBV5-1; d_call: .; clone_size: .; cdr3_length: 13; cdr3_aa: CASRLGTGNEQFF; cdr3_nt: TGCGCCAGCAGGTTGGGAACAGGTAATGAGCAGTTCTTC
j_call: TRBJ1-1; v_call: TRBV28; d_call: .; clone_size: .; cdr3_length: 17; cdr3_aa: CASSLVSGRPTNTEAFF; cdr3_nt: TGTGCCAGCAGTTTGGTCAGTGGCAGACCTACGAACACTGAAGCTTTCTTT
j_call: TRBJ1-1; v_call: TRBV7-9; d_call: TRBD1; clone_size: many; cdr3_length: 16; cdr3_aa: CASSLLRGQRNTEAFF; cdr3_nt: TGTGCCAGCAGCTTACTCCGGGGACAGCGGAACACTGAAGCTTTCTTT
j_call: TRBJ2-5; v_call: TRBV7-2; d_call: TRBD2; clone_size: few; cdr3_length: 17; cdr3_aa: CASARWGGGRSQETQYF; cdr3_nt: TGTGCCAGCGCGAGATGGGGGGGGGGTCGGAGCCAAGAGACCCAGTACTTC
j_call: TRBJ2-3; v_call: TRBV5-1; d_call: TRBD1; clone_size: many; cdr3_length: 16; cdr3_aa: CASSLPGQGGTDTQYF; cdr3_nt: TGCGCCAGCAGCCTCCCGGGACAGGGCGGCACAGATACGCAGTATTTT
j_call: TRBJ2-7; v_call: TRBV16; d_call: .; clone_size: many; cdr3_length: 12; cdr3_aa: CASSPLGYEQYF; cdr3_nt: TGTGCCAGCAGCCCTCTAGGGTACGAGCAGTACTTC
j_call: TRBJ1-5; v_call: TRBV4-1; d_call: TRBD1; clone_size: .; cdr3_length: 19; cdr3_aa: CASSQISTGTGLENQPQHF; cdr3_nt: TGCGCCAGCAGCCAAATCTCCACCGGGACAGGCCTTGAGAATCAGCCCCAGCATTTT
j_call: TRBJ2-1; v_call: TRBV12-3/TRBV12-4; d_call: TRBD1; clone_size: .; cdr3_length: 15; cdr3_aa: CASSPLDRAVNEQFF; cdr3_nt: TGTGCCAGCAGTCCTCTCGACAGGGCCGTAAATGAGCAGTTCTTC
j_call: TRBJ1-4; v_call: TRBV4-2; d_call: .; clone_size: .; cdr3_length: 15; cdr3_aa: CASSRVGQSKEKLFF; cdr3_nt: TGTGCCAGCAGCCGGGTAGGACAGTCGAAAGAAAAACTGTTTTTT
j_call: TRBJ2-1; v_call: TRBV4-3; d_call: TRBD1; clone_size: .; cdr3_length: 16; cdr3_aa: CASSQDRDRGLAEQFF; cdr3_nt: TGCGCCAGCAGCCAAGACCGGGACAGGGGGCTTGCTGAGCAGTTCTTC
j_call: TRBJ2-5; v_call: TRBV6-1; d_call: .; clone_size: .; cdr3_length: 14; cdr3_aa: CASSATSGVETQYF; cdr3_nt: TGTGCCAGCAGTGCAACGTCGGGGGTGGAGACCCAGTACTTC
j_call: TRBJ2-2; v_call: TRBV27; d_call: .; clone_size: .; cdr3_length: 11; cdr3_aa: CASSRGGELFF; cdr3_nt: TGTGCCAGCAGTCGAGGCGGGGAGCTGTTTTTT
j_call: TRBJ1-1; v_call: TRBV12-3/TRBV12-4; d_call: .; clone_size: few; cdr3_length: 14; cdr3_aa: CASSVLGVDTEAFF; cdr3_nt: TGTGCCAGCAGTGTGTTAGGGGTGGACACTGAAGCTTTCTTT
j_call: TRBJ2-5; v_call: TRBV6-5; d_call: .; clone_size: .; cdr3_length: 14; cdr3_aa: CASSYSWRGETQYF; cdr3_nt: TGTGCCAGCAGTTACTCCTGGAGGGGTGAGACCCAGTACTTC
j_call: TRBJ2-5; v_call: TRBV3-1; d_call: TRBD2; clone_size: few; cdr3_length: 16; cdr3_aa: CASRSGLAEFQETQYF; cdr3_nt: TGTGCCAGCAGGTCGGGACTAGCGGAGTTCCAAGAGACCCAGTACTTC
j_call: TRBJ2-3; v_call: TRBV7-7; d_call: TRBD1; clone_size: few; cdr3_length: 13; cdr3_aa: CASSLGRGQVQYF; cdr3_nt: TGTGCCAGCAGCTTAGGTCGTGGACAGGTGCAGTATTTT
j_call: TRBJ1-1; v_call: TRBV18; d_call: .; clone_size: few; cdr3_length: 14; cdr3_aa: CASSPQRTNTEAFF; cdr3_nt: TGTGCCAGCTCACCACAACGGACGAACACTGAAGCTTTCTTT
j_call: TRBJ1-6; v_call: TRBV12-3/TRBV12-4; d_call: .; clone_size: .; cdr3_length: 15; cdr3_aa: CASRGPGGSNSPLHF; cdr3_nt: TGTGCCAGCAGGGGACCCGGGGGATCAAATTCACCCCTCCACTTT
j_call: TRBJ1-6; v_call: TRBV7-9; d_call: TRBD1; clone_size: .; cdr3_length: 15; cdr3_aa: CASSLPDRGVSPLHF; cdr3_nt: TGTGCCAGCAGCTTACCGGACAGGGGAGTTTCACCCCTCCACTTT
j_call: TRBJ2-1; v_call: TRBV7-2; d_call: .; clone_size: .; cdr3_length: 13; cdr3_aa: CASSLGGYNDQFF; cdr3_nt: TGTGCCAGCAGCTTAGGGGGTTACAATGATCAGTTCTTC
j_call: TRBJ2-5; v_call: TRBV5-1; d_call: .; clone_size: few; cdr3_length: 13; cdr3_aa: CASSLMQKETQYF; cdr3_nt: TGCGCCAGCAGCTTGATGCAGAAAGAGACCCAGTACTTC
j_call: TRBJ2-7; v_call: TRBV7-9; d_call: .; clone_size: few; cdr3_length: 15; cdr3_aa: CASSPRFLRDYEQYF; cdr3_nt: TGTGCCAGCAGCCCCCGGTTTTTGAGGGACTACGAGCAGTACTTC
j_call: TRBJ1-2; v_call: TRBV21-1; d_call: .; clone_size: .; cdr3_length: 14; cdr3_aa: CASSKAGSDYGYTF; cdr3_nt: TGTGCCAGCAGCAAAGCGGGGAGTGACTATGGCTACACCTTC
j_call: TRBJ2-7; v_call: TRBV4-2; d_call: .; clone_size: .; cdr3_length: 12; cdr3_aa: CASSHRENEQYF; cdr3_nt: TGTGCCAGCAGCCACAGGGAAAACGAGCAGTACTTC
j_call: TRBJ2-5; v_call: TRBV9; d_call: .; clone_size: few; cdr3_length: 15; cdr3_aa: CASSEGDRPQETQYF; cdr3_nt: TGTGCCAGCAGCGAAGGAGACAGACCCCAAGAGACCCAGTACTTC
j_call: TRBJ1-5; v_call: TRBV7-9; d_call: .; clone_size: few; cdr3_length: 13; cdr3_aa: CASTDGWDEPQHF; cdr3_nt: TGTGCCAGCACCGACGGGTGGGATGAGCCCCAGCATTTT
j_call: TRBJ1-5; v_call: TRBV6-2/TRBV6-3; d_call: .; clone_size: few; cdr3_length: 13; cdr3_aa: CASSYLWNQPQHF; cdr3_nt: TGTGCCAGCAGTTACCTTTGGAATCAGCCCCAGCATTTT
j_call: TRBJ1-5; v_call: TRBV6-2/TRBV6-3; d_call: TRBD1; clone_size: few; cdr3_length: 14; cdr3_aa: CAAGRGQGNQPQHF; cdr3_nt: TGTGCCGCGGGAAGGGGGCAAGGCAATCAGCCCCAGCATTTT
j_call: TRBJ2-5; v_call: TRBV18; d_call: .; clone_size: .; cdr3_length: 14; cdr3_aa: CASSPREGRETQYF; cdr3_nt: TGTGCCAGCTCACCACGAGAGGGGAGAGAGACCCAGTACTTC
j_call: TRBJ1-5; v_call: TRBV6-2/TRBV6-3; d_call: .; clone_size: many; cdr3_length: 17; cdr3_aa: CASRRRGTERGGQPQHF; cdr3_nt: TGTGCCAGCAGACGGAGAGGGACCGAAAGGGGCGGTCAGCCCCAGCATTTT
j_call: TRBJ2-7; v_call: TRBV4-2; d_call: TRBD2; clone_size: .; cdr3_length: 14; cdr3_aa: CASSQTLAGHEQYF; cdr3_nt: TGTGCCAGCAGCCAAACGCTAGCGGGGCACGAGCAGTACTTC
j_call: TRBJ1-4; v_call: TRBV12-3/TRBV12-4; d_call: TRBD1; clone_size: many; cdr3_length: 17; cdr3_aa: CASSSFPPGQLNEKLFF; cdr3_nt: TGTGCCAGCAGTTCGTTCCCTCCGGGACAGTTAAATGAAAAACTGTTTTTT
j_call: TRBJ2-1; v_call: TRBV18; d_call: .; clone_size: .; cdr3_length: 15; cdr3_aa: CASSPPTTRYNEQFF; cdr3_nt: TGTGCCAGCTCACCACCCACAACGAGATACAATGAGCAGTTCTTC
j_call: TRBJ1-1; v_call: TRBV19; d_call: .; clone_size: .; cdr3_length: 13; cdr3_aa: CASSVTANTEAFF; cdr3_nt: TGTGCCAGTAGTGTGACAGCGAACACTGAAGCTTTCTTT
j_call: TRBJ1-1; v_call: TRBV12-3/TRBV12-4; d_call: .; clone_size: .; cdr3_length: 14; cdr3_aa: CASQPGVNPTEAFF; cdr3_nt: TGTGCCAGCCAGCCAGGGGTAAATCCTACTGAAGCTTTCTTT
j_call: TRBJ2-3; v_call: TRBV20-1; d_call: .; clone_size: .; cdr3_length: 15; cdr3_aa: CSAPLGGGVADTQYF; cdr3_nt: TGCAGTGCTCCCTTAGGGGGGGGTGTCGCAGATACGCAGTATTTT
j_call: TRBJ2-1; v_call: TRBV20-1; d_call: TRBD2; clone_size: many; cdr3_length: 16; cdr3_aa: CSARDPRAGAHNEQFF; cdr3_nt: TGCAGTGCTAGAGATCCCAGAGCGGGGGCCCACAATGAGCAGTTCTTC
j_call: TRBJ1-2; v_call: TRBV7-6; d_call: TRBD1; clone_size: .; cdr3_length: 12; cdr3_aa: CASSPRQGNYTF; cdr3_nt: TGTGCCAGCAGCCCTCGACAGGGAAACTACACCTTC
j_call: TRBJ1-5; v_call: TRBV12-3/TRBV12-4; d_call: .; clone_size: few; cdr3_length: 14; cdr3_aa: CASSFRVTGQPQHF; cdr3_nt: TGTGCCAGCAGTTTCCGGGTCACCGGTCAGCCCCAGCATTTT
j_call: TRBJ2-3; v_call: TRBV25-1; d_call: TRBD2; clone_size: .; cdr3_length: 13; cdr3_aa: CASTTSGVDTQYF; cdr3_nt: TGTGCCAGCACGACTAGCGGGGTCGATACGCAGTATTTT
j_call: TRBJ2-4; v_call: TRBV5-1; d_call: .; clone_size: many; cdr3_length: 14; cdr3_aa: CASSGGTAENIQYF; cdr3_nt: TGCGCCAGCAGCGGCGGGACAGCAGAAAACATTCAGTACTTC
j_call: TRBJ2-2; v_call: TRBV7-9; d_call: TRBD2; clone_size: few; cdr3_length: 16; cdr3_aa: CASSPTSGVDDGELFF; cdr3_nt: TGTGCCAGCAGCCCGACTAGCGGGGTCGACGACGGGGAGCTGTTTTTT
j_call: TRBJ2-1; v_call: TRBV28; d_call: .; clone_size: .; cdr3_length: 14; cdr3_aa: CASSLSAGRNEQFF; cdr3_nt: TGTGCCAGCAGTTTATCGGCAGGGCGGAATGAGCAGTTCTTC
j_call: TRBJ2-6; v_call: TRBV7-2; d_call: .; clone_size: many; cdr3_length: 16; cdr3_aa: CASSLEINSGANVLTF; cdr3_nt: TGTGCCAGCAGCTTAGAGATAAACTCTGGGGCCAACGTCCTGACTTTC
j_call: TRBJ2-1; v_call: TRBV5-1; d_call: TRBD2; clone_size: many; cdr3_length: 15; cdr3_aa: CASSLRLAGGNEQFF; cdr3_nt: TGCGCCAGCAGCTTGCGTCTAGCGGGGGGGAATGAGCAGTTCTTC